The 2 T cell receptor beta chains below come from one sample, sequenced in a study of blood T cell repertoires in COVID-19. TCRdb's copy holds only in-frame clones and misses some; the assay was immunoSEQ multiplex PCR. The top ten clones hold about 10% of a sample with more than 200,000 clones, about 82% of them seen once. The sequenced material came from peripheral blood. These receptors came from a woman of 80 years or more with acute or convalescent COVID-19.

This chain connects TRBV6-1 to TRBJ1-2; D possibly corresponds to TRBD1 (6 bases). Between the trimmed V and J ends, which lost 5 bases and 4 bases, there was a span of 11 bases. CDR3 length: 13 residues. Germline assignment: CDR1 MNHNS and CDR2 SASEGT. The CDR3 here is CASSPGQRYGYTF. CDR3 coding DNA: TGTGCCAGCAGTCCGGGACAACGCTATGGCTACACCTTC.

This chain links TRBV19 with TRBJ2-3; 9 nucleotides agree with TRBD1. Germline V gene data show CDR1 as LNHDA and CDR2 as SQIVND (reference sequence). The V gene end was trimmed by 6 bases and the J gene end by 3 bases; junction bases not matched to a gene: 10. The CDR3 is 16 amino acids. CDR3 coding DNA: TGTGCCAGTAGCAATTCCCGGGACAGGGCAACAGATACGCAGTATTTT. This encodes CASSNSRDRATDTQYF.